Listed below are T cell receptor beta chains from one sample, sequenced in a study of T cell changes during pregnancy in multiple sclerosis. The data were produced by immunoSEQ multiplex PCR, yet TCRdb's version contains in-frame clones alone and is incomplete. The table lists over 60,000 clones, 91% of them singletons. The sequenced sample was peripheral blood, obtained in the third trimester of pregnancy. These receptors all stem from a female donor in good health, enrolled as a control in a pregnancy study. Both conserved end residues are part of each CDR3. A D gene is named only where the DNA matches it firmly.

J	V	D	CDR3
TRBJ1-5	TRBV5-1	.	CASSLEGREDQPQHF
TRBJ2-7	TRBV6-6	.	CASSHGQTSGYEQYF
TRBJ1-2	TRBV28	TRBD1	CASSWDRGDYGYTF
TRBJ2-7	TRBV10-2	TRBD2	CASGGTSGRVPYEQYF
TRBJ2-6	TRBV9	.	CASSPYFSGANVLTF
TRBJ2-3	TRBV7-9	.	CASSPGTGDTQYF
TRBJ1-1	TRBV7-7	.	CASSLQGNTEAFF
TRBJ2-5	TRBV2	.	CASTDRGGETQYF
TRBJ1-4	TRBV28	.	CASSLLSGGRTNEKLFF
TRBJ2-3	TRBV11-3	TRBD2	CASSSGTRTDTQYF
TRBJ2-1	TRBV14	.	CASSQGQNYNEQFF
TRBJ1-1	TRBV7-6	.	CASSPQEGTEAFF
TRBJ1-1	TRBV6-4	.	CASSDDTGSDTEAFF